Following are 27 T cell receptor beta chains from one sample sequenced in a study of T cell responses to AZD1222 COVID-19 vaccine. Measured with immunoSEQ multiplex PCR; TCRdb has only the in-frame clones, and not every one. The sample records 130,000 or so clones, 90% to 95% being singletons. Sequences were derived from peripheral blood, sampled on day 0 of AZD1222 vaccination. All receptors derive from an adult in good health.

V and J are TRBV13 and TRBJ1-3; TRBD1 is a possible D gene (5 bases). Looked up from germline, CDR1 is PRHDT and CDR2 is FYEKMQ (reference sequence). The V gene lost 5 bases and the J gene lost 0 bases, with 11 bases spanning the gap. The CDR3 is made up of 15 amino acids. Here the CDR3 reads CASSLPTDSGNTIYF. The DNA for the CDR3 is TGTGCCAGCAGCCTCCCGACAGACTCTGGAAACACCATATATTTT. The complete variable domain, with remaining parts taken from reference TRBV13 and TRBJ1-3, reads AAGVIQSPRHLIKEKRETATLKCYPIPRHDTVYWYQQGPGQDPQFLISFYEKMQSDKGSIPDRFSAQQFSDYHSELNMSSLELGDSALYFCASSLPTDSGNTIYFGEGSWLTVV.

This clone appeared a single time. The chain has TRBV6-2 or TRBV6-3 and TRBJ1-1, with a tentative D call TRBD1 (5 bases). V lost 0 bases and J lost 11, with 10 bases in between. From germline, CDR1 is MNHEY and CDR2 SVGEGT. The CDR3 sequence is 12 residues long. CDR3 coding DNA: TGTGCCAGCAGTTACTCGGGGGGGATGGCTTTCTTT. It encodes CASSYSGGMAFF.

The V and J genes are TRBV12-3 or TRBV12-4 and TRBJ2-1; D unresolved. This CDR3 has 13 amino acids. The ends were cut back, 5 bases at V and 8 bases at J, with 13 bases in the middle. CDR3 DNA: TGTGCCAGCAGTACCCTAACTGAATATGAGCAGTTCTTC. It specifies CASSTLTEYEQFF.

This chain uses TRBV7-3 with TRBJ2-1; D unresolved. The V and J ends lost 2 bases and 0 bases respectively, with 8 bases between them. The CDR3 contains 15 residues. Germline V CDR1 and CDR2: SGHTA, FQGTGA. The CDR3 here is CASSLQVSSYNEQFF. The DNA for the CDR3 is TGTGCCAGCAGCTTACAGGTTAGCTCCTACAATGAGCAGTTCTTC.

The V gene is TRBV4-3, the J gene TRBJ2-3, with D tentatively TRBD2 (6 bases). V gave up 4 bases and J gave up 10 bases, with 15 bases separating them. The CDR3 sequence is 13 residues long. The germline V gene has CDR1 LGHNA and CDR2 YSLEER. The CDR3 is CASSPLGWGAQYF. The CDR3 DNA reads TGCGCCAGCAGCCCCTTGGGGTGGGGGGCGCAGTATTTT.

CDR3 residues: CASGRGSNQPQHF. The CDR3 DNA sequence: TGTGCCAGTGGTAGGGGTAGCAATCAGCCCCAGCATTTT. The chain joins TRBV19 to TRBJ1-5, with D possibly being TRBD1 (5 bases). Germline CDR1 reads LNHDA; CDR2 reads SQIVND (reference sequence). The CDR3 runs 13 residues. Trimming pared 8 bases from V and 0 bases from J, leaving 8 bases between.

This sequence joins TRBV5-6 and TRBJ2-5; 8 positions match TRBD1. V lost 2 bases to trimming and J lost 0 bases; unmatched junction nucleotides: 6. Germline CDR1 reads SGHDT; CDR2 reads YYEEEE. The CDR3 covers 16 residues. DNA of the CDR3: TGTGCCAGCAGCTTCCGGACAGGGAACTACCAAGAGACCCAGTACTTC. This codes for CASSFRTGNYQETQYF.

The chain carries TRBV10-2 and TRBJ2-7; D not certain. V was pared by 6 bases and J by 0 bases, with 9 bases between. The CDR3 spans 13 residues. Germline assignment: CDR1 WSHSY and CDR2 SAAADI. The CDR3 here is CASRGRFSYEQYF. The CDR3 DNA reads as TGCGCCAGCAGGGGTAGGTTCTCCTACGAGCAGTACTTC.

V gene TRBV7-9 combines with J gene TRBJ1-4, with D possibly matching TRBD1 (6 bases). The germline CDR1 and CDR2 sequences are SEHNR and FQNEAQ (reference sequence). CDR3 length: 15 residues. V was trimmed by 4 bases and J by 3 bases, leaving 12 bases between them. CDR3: CASSSRGPPNEKLFF. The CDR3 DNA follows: TGTGCCAGCAGCTCCAGGGGTCCGCCTAATGAAAAACTGTTTTTT.

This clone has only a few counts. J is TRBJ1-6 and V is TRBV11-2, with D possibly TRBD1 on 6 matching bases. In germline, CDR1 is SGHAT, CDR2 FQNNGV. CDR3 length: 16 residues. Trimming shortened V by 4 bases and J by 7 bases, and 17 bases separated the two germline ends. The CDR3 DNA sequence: TGTGCCAGCAGCTCCCACAGGGAAGGAGGCAATTCACCCCTCCACTTT. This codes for CASSSHREGGNSPLHF.

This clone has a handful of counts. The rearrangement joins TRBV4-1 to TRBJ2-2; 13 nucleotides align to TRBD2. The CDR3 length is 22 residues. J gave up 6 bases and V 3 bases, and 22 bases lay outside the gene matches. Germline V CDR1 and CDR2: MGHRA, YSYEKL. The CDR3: CASSHSRRTSGSSPFYSGELFF. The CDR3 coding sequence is TGCGCCAGCAGCCACTCGCGTCGGACTAGCGGGAGTAGTCCCTTTTATTCCGGGGAGCTGTTTTTT.

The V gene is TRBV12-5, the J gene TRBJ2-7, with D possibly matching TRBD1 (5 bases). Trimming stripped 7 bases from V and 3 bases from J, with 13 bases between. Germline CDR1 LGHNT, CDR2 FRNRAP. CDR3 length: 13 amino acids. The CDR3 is CASVPIDSYEQYF. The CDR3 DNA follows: TGTGCTAGTGTCCCGATCGACAGCTACGAGCAGTACTTC. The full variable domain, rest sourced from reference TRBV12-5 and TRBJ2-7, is DARVTQTPRHKVTEMGQEVTMRCQPILGHNTVFWYRQTMMQGLELLAYFRNRAPLDDSGMPKDRFSAEMPDATLATLKIQPSEPRDSAVYFCASVPIDSYEQYFGPGTRLTVT.

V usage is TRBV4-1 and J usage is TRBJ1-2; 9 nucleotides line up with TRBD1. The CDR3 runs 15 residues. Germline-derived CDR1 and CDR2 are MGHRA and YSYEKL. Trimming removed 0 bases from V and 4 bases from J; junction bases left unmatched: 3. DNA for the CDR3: TGCGCCAGCAGCCAAGAGACAGGGGGGATCTATGGCTACACCTTC. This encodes CASSQETGGIYGYTF.

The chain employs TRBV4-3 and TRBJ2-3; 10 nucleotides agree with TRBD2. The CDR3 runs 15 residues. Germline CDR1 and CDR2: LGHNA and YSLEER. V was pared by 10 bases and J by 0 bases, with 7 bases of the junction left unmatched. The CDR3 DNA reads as TGCGCCACCGCCGGACTAGCGGCAAGCACAGATACGCAGTATTTT. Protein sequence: CATAGLAASTDTQYF.

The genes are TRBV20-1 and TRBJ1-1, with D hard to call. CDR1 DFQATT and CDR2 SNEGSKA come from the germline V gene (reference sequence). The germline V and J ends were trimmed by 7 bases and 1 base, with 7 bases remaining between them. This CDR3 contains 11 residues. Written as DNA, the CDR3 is TGCAGTGTGTCTGCGAACACTGAAGCTTTCTTT. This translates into CSVSANTEAFF.

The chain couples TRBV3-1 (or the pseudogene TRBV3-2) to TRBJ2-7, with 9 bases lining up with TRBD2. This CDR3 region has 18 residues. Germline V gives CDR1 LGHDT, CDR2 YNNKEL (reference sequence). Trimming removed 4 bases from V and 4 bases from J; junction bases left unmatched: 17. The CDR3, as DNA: TGTGCCAGCAGCCCTGGATCTATAGCGGGAGCCAAATATTACGAGCAGTACTTC. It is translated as CASSPGSIAGAKYYEQYF.

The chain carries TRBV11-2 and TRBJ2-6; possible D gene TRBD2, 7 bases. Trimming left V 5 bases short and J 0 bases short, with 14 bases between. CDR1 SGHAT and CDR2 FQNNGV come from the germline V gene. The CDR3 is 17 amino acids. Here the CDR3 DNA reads TGTGCCAGCAGCGGGGGGGCTGGCCTCTCTGGGGCCAACGTCCTGACTTTC. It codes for CASSGGAGLSGANVLTF.

For the CDR3, the DNA is TGTGCCAGCAGTTACTCCCTCATATTGAACACTGAAGCTTTCTTT. Translation: CASSYSLILNTEAFF. The chain recombines TRBV6-2 or TRBV6-3 with TRBJ1-1; D unresolved. Germline V gene data show CDR1 as MNHEY and CDR2 as SVGEGT. CDR3 size: 15 residues. Trimming shortened V by 0 bases and J by 0 bases, and 8 bases separated the two germline ends.

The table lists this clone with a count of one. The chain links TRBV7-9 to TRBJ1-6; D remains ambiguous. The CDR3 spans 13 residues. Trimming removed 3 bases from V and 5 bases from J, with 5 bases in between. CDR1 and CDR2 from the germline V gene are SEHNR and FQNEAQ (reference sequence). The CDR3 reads CASSFGNNSPLHF. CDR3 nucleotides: TGTGCCAGCAGCTTCGGGAATAATTCACCCCTCCACTTT.

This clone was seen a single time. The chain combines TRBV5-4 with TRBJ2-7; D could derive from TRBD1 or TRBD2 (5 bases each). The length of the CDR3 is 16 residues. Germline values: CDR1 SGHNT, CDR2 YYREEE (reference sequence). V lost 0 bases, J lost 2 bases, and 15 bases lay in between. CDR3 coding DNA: TGTGCCAGCAGCTTGGGAGGGACCCGACTGACCTACGAGCAGTACTTC. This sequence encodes CASSLGGTRLTYEQYF.

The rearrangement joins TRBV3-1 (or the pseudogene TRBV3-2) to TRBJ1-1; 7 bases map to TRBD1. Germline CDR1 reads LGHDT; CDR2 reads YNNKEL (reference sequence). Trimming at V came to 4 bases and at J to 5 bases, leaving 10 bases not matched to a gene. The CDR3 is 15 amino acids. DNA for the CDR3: TGTGCCAGCAGCCCAGGACAGGTTGGAGGAACTGAAGCTTTCTTT. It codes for CASSPGQVGGTEAFF.

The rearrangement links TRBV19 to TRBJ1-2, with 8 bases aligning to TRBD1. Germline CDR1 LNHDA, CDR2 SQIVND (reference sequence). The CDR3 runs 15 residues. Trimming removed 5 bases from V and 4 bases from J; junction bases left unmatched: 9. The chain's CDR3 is CASSVPGQAPYGYTF. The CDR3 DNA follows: TGTGCCAGTAGTGTCCCGGGACAGGCCCCCTATGGCTACACCTTC.

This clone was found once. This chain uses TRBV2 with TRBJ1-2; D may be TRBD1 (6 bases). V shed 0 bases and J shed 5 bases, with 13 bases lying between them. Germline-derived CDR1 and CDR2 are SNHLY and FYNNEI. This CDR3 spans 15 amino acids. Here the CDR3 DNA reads TGTGCCAGCAGTGAAGCGCTTGGACAGCATTATGGCTACACCTTC. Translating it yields CASSEALGQHYGYTF.

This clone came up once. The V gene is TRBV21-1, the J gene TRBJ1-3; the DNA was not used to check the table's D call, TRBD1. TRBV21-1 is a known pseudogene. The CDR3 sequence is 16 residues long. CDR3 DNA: TGTGCCAGCAGCCCACAGGAGGGGGCCTCTGGAAACACCATATATTTT. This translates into CASSPQEGASGNTIYF.

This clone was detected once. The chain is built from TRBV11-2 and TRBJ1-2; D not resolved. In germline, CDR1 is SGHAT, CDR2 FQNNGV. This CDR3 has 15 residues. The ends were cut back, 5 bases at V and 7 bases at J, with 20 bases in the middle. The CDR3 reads CASSELKGPSFGYTF. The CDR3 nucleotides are TGTGCCAGCAGCGAGCTAAAGGGCCCCTCTTTTGGCTACACCTTC.

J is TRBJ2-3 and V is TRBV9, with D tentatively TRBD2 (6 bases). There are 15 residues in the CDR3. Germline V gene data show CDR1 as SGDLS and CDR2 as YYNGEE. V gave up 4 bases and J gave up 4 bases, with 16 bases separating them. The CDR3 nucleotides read TGTGCCAGCAGCTCCCAGAGGCGGGGTGCAGATACGCAGTATTTT. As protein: CASSSQRRGADTQYF.

The CDR3 region is CASSRRDRDAGELFF. As DNA, the CDR3 is TGTGCCAGCAGCCGCAGGGACAGGGACGCCGGGGAGCTGTTTTTT. V gene TRBV28 combines with J gene TRBJ2-2, with 9 bases identical to TRBD1. J gave up 6 bases and V 6 bases, and 8 bases lay outside the gene matches. The CDR3 has 15 residues. Germline-derived CDR1 and CDR2 are MDHEN and SYDVKM.